This TCR beta chain was retrieved from a study of blood T cell repertoires in COVID-19. Overall study context: Whether acute or convalescent, the COVID-19 samples came from the United States, Italy and Spain. Sources were T cells, B-cell-depleted T cells, or PBMCs; the material itself was cDNA or gDNA.

Under the authors' procedure: Quantification of nucleated cells was approximated via reference gene primer amplification. The protocol was immunoSEQ multiplex PCR, while the TCRdb copy is restricted to in-frame clones and leaves out a portion. V, J and clone size are those of that table, while D and trimming were read from the DNA. The data hold roughly 150,000 clones, with 70% to 90% observed a single time. Trimming took off 0 bases at V and 5 bases at J, with 10 bases between the two ends. The CDR3 is made up of 14 amino acids. Germline V gene lookup returns CDR1 SGHTA and CDR2 FQGNSA. The J gene is TRBJ1-1, the V gene TRBV7-2; D gene ambiguous. Specimen: peripheral blood. The clonotype comes from a woman in her seventies with acute or convalescent COVID-19. The CDR3 sequence is CASSLAQAGTEAFF. For the CDR3, the DNA is TGTGCCAGCAGCTTAGCGCAGGCGGGGACTGAAGCTTTCTTT.